The subject of this entry is one T cell receptor beta chain. Antigen: not known. This record comes from a study of CD8+ T cells in alopecia areata. Turning to the study itself: Twice daily, treated patients received 5 to 10 mg of oral tofacitinib. Disease severity was quantified as SALT score of affected scalp area.

Overall study results and limits: Among patients, TCR sharing was less clear than in mice, a difference possibly due in part to HLA diversity in the patient population.

The V and J ends lost 5 bases and 3 bases, in that order; junction bases with no gene match: 3. Germline lookup yields CDR1 MNHEY and CDR2 SMNVEV (reference sequence). The CDR3 sequence is 14 residues long. Following extraction, RNA underwent reverse transcription to cDNA, which served as the sequencing template. Data came from immunoSEQ multiplex PCR; TCRdb stores just in-frame clones and leaves some out. The sample consists of over 120,000 clones, about 56% of them appearing once. Indicated treatment: oral pan-JAK inhibitor, 5-10 mg twice daily. Cell sorting was applied to PBMCs, and CD4+ and CD8+ T cells were collected.

This chain links TRBV27 with TRBJ2-2, with 7 bases that match TRBD1. The sample was CD8+ T cells sorted from blood, taken at week 4, from a patient treated with tofacitinib. The source is a human donor with alopecia areata. The CDR3 loop is CASSVQGHTGELFF. For the CDR3, the DNA is TGTGCCAGCAGTGTACAGGGGCACACCGGGGAGCTGTTTTTT.